Below, 22 T cell receptor beta chains from the same sample are listed, as sequenced in a study of radiotherapy plus CTLA-4 blockade in lung cancer. TCRdb keeps only in-frame clones here, not all; method: immunoSEQ multiplex PCR. The sample has approximately 52,000 clones; approximately 80% are singletons. The sequencing used peripheral blood, collected from a patient treated with radiotherapy plus ipilimumab. These receptors came from a human donor with non-small cell lung cancer whose response to radiotherapy plus ipilimumab could not be evaluated.

The chain links TRBV5-1 to TRBJ2-7; 12 bases are a match to TRBD1. Germline trimming cut 0 bases from V and 0 bases from J; bases unmatched to any gene: 7. From germline, CDR1 is SGHRS and CDR2 YFSETQ. The CDR3 spans 18 residues. CDR3 coding DNA: TGCGCCAGCAGCTTGGATGGGACAGGGGGCTACGGCTCCTACGAGCAGTACTTC. It specifies CASSLDGTGGYGSYEQYF.

The J gene is TRBJ1-3, the V gene TRBV21-1; the D call TRBD1 from the table was never checked on the DNA. TRBV21-1 is shown as a pseudogene. CDR3 length: 15 residues. DNA of the CDR3: TGTGCCAGCAGCAAAGTGGGCACAGCTGGAAACACCATATATTTT. This translates into CASSKVGTAGNTIYF.

CDR3 in amino acids: CASSLALRGAYEQYF. Written as DNA, the CDR3 is TGTGCCAGCAGCTTAGCTTTGCGGGGGGCATACGAGCAGTACTTC. The chain joins TRBV7-9 to TRBJ2-7; 8 nucleotides align to TRBD2. V was pared by 0 bases and J by 4 bases, with 5 bases of the junction left unmatched. The germline V gene encodes CDR1 SEHNR and CDR2 FQNEAQ (reference sequence). This CDR3 has 15 residues.

This chain connects TRBV4-2 to TRBJ2-7, with a weak D call TRBD1 (6 bases). V was cut by 1 base and J by 2 bases, with 9 bases left in between. This CDR3 region has 14 residues. Germline-derived CDR1 and CDR2 are LGHNA and YNFKEQ. The CDR3 DNA reads TGTGCCAGCAGCCAAGCCCGACAGGCCTACGAGCAGTACTTC. Translating gives CASSQARQAYEQYF.

The chain carries TRBV7-3 and TRBJ2-5, with D perhaps TRBD1 (5 bases). Germline values: CDR1 SGHTA, CDR2 FQGTGA. Deletions cut 1 base from V and 7 bases from J, with 10 bases between. The CDR3 sequence is 13 residues long. CDR3 protein: CASSLKPQGTQYF. The CDR3 DNA sequence: TGTGCCAGCAGCTTAAAACCCCAGGGGACCCAGTACTTC.

This rearrangement joins TRBV7-9 to TRBJ1-1; 11 nucleotides align to TRBD1. The V gene end was trimmed by 5 bases and the J gene end by 1 base; junction bases not matched to a gene: 6. CDR3 length equals 16 residues. The V gene's germline CDR1 is SEHNR and CDR2 FQNEAQ (reference sequence). CDR3 loop: CASSRTGGGGNTEAFF. The CDR3 DNA reads as TGTGCCAGCAGCCGGACAGGGGGCGGTGGGAACACTGAAGCTTTCTTT.

The chain links TRBV29-1 to TRBJ2-7; perhaps TRBD2 as D (5 bases). V was trimmed by 4 bases and J by 2 bases, leaving 12 bases between them. Germline V lookup: CDR1 SQVTM, CDR2 ANQGSEA. The CDR3 covers 13 residues. CDR3 nucleotides: TGCAGCGTTGGTGCGGGCCTACCCTACGAGCAGTACTTC. This encodes CSVGAGLPYEQYF.

The chain combines TRBV5-1 with TRBJ2-5, with 7 bases matching TRBD2. This CDR3 has 12 amino acids. Losses at the gene ends were 5 bases for V and 4 bases for J; bases not matched to a gene: 2. CDR1 is SGHRS and CDR2 is YFSETQ in the germline V gene. CDR3: CASSWEGETQYF. The CDR3 coding sequence is TGCGCCAGCAGTTGGGAGGGAGAGACCCAGTACTTC.

This clone was seen a few times. The CDR3 sequence is CASSYQTGGGQPQHF. The CDR3 DNA is TGTGCCAGCAGTTACCAGACAGGGGGCGGTCAGCCCCAGCATTTT. The chain recombines TRBV6-6 with TRBJ1-5; 10 positions agree with TRBD1. Germline CDR1 MNHNY, CDR2 SVGAGI (reference sequence). The trim removed 2 bases at V and 6 bases at J, leaving 4 bases unmatched. CDR3 length: 15 residues.

The chain has TRBV19 and TRBJ1-6; 9 bases map to TRBD1. The CDR3 is 15 amino acids. The junction had 6 bases not matched to a gene; V was cut back by 5 bases and J by 7 bases. Per germline, CDR1 LNHDA and CDR2 SQIVND (reference sequence). In DNA, the CDR3 is TGTGCCAGTAGTGGCGGACAGGGGAAAAATTCACCCCTCCACTTT. Amino acid sequence: CASSGGQGKNSPLHF.

The rearrangement uses TRBV19 and TRBJ2-5; TRBD2 is a possible D gene (7 bases). The CDR3 length is 19 residues. Germline CDR1 is LNHDA and CDR2 is SQIVND (reference sequence). The V gene lost 4 bases and the J gene lost 0 bases, with 24 bases spanning the gap. The CDR3 spells CASSKGVEGEGLYQETQYF. DNA of the CDR3: TGTGCCAGTAGTAAGGGTGTCGAGGGGGAGGGGTTGTACCAAGAGACCCAGTACTTC.

The V and J genes are TRBV6-5 and TRBJ1-5; 7 nucleotides align to TRBD1. The CDR3 has 15 amino acids. The V gene end was trimmed by 5 bases and the J gene end by 5 bases; junction bases not matched to a gene: 9. The V gene's germline CDR1 is MNHEY and CDR2 SVGAGI. For the CDR3, the DNA is TGTGCCAGCAGTAGTTACAGGGGTGGCGATCAGCCCCAGCATTTT. Residues: CASSSYRGGDQPQHF.

In its sample, this clone was seen a few times. The chain is built from TRBV5-1 and TRBJ2-5; 9 bases agree with TRBD2. Germline CDR1 is SGHRS and CDR2 is YFSETQ. V was pared by 2 bases and J by 1 base, with 6 bases of the junction left unmatched. CDR3 size: 16 residues. CDR3: CASSFPNSGGQETQYF. DNA for the CDR3: TGCGCCAGCAGCTTCCCAAATAGCGGGGGCCAAGAGACCCAGTACTTC.

This clone has just one count. The J gene is TRBJ1-6, the V gene TRBV6-5; D may be TRBD1 (5 bases). The ends were cut back, 0 bases at V and 7 bases at J, with 10 bases in the middle. The CDR3 has 15 residues. Germline CDR1 is MNHEY and CDR2 is SVGAGI. In DNA form, the CDR3 reads TGTGCCAGCAGTTACTCGAGAAGGGGAAATTCACCCCTCCACTTT. As protein: CASSYSRRGNSPLHF.

The CDR3 sequence is CASSVGTSKETQYF. Here the CDR3 DNA reads TGTGCCAGCAGTGTCGGGACATCGAAAGAGACCCAGTACTTC. The V and J genes are TRBV6-1 and TRBJ2-5; weak D call: TRBD1 (6 bases). V was cut by 4 bases and J by 3 bases, with 12 bases left in between. Germline-derived CDR1 and CDR2 are MNHNS and SASEGT. The CDR3 extends over 14 amino acids.

J is TRBJ1-2 and V is TRBV28, with 8 bases identical to TRBD1. The CDR3 has 14 amino acids. CDR1 is MDHEN and CDR2 is SYDVKM in the germline V gene. V lost 8 bases to trimming and J lost 3 bases; unmatched junction nucleotides: 8. CDR3 loop: CASFPGGAYYGYTF. The CDR3 DNA follows: TGTGCCAGCTTTCCAGGGGGCGCGTACTATGGCTACACCTTC.

The chain recombines TRBV14 with TRBJ2-1; 7 nucleotides align to TRBD2. The CDR3 length is 16 residues. The V gene's germline CDR1 is SGHDN and CDR2 FVKESK. Unmatched junction bases numbered 13, after V lost 4 bases and J lost 7 bases. CDR3 loop: CASSRTGLPSGNEQFF. The CDR3 DNA follows: TGTGCCAGCAGCCGAACGGGACTACCGTCTGGAAATGAGCAGTTCTTC.

The rearrangement links TRBV7-2 to TRBJ2-4; a weak D match, TRBD2 (5 bases). This CDR3 region has 14 residues. Germline values: CDR1 SGHTA, CDR2 FQGNSA. V dropped 5 bases and J dropped 5 bases, with 13 bases sitting between them. CDR3 coding DNA: TGTGCCAGCAGCCAGACCACAGCGGAAAACATTCAGTACTTC. Translation: CASSQTTAENIQYF.

The chain combines TRBV5-1 with TRBJ2-3; 9 bases are shared with TRBD1. J lost 1 base, V lost 4 bases, and 7 bases had no gene match. CDR1 is SGHRS, CDR2 YFSETQ, per germline. The CDR3 extends over 16 amino acids. CDR3 sequence reads: CASSPSQGARTDTQYF. In nucleotides, the CDR3 is TGCGCCAGCAGCCCCTCACAGGGGGCGCGCACAGATACGCAGTATTTT.

V is TRBV6-4 and J is TRBJ2-1, with D maybe TRBD1 (5 bases). The V gene's germline CDR1 is MRHNA and CDR2 SNTAGT. CDR3 length: 14 residues. The ends were cut back, 5 bases at V and 9 bases at J, with 17 bases in the middle. CDR3 bases: TGTGCCAGCAGTTCTGAAGGGGCTCTGAGTGAGCAGTTCTTC. This gives the protein CASSSEGALSEQFF.

The genes are TRBV5-1 and TRBJ2-1; 7 bases fit TRBD2. The J segment lost 5 bases and the V segment lost 2 bases, leaving 13 bases of the junction unmatched. CDR1 and CDR2 from the germline V gene are SGHRS and YFSETQ. The CDR3 is 17 residues long. In DNA, the CDR3 is TGCGCCAGCAGCTTAGGACTAGGCGGCGGGAAACACAATGAGCAGTTCTTC. The encoded protein is CASSLGLGGGKHNEQFF.

This sequence joins TRBV9 and TRBJ2-7; 7 positions match TRBD2. CDR3 size: 15 residues. Germline lookup yields CDR1 SGDLS and CDR2 YYNGEE. The junction had 10 bases not matched to a gene; V was cut back by 3 bases and J by 4 bases. CDR3 bases: TGTGCCAGCAGCGCCCGGGACTATCAATTTTACGAGCAGTACTTC. Translated, it gives CASSARDYQFYEQYF.